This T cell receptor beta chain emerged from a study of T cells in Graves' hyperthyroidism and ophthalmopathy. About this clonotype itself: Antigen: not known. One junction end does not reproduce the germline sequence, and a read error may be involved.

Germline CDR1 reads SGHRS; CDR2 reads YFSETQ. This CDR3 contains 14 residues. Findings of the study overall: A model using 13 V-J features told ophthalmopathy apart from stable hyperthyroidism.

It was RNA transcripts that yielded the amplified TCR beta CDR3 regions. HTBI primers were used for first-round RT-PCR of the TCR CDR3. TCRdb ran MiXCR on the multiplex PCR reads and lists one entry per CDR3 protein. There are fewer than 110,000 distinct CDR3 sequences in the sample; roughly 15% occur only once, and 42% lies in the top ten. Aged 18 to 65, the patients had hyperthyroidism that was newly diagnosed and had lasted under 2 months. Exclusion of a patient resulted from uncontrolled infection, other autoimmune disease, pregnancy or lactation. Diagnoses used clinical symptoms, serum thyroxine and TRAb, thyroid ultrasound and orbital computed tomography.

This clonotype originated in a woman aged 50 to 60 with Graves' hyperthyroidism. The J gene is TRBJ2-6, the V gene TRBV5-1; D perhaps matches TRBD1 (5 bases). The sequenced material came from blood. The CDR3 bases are TGCGCCAGCAGCGGAATCTCTGGGGCCAACGCCCTGACTTTC. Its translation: CASSGISGANALTF.